The 21 T cell receptor beta chains below were found in one sample sequenced in a study of T cell changes during pregnancy in multiple sclerosis. Profiled with immunoSEQ multiplex PCR; TCRdb holds only in-frame clones, not every one. This sample has about 70,000 clones, with nearly 95% found just once. The sample consisted of CD4+ T cells from peripheral blood mononuclear cells, taken after pregnancy. These receptors were collected from a female donor with multiple sclerosis, enrolled in a pregnancy study.

V is TRBV27 and J is TRBJ2-3; TRBD2 matches at 7 bases. Germline CDR1 and CDR2: MNHEY and SMNVEV (reference sequence). The CDR3 totals 17 residues. Germline trimming cut 5 bases from V and 0 bases from J; bases unmatched to any gene: 11. The CDR3 DNA sequence: TGTGCCAGCAGTCCTGAGAGGGAGGGTACTAGCACAGATACGCAGTATTTT. It yields the protein CASSPEREGTSTDTQYF.

In this sample, this clone turned up once. The rearrangement uses TRBV5-1 and TRBJ2-5, with TRBD1 matching 10 bases. Trimming at V came to 4 bases and at J to 4 bases, leaving 4 bases not matched to a gene. Per germline, CDR1 SGHRS and CDR2 YFSETQ. CDR3 length: 14 residues. In nucleotides, the CDR3 is TGCGCCAGCAGCCTGGGACAGGGGTTAGAGACCCAGTACTTC. It encodes CASSLGQGLETQYF.

This clone appeared once. The genes are TRBV2 and TRBJ2-3; D is possibly TRBD2 (5 bases). Germline V gives CDR1 SNHLY, CDR2 FYNNEI. The CDR3 covers 14 residues. V was shortened by 4 bases and J by 0 bases, with 8 bases between the two germline ends. In nucleotides, the CDR3 is TGTGCCAGCAGTGTCGGGGAGAGCACAGATACGCAGTATTTT. This encodes CASSVGESTDTQYF. Together with reference TRBV2 and TRBJ2-3, the CDR3 gives the full variable domain: EPEVTQTPSHQVTQMGQEVILRCVPISNHLYFYWYRQILGQKVEFLVSFYNNEISEKSEIFDDQFSVERPDGSNFTLKIRSTKLEDSAMYFCASSVGESTDTQYFGPGTRLTVL.

The genes are TRBV29-1 and TRBJ2-7, with D possibly being TRBD1 (6 bases). Germline V gene lookup returns CDR1 SQVTM and CDR2 ANQGSEA. The CDR3 totals 12 residues. The V and J ends lost 6 bases and 6 bases respectively, with 15 bases between them. The CDR3 sequence: CSVTTGTGEQYF. The CDR3, as DNA: TGCAGCGTGACCACAGGGACCGGCGAGCAGTACTTC.

J is TRBJ2-5 and V is TRBV4-1, with D maybe TRBD2 (6 bases). The CDR3 is made up of 16 amino acids. Per the germline V gene, CDR1 is MGHRA and CDR2 is YSYEKL. Trimming removed 1 base from V and 5 bases from J, with 17 bases in between. The CDR3: CASSQVGPSEGETQYF. The CDR3 DNA follows: TGCGCCAGCAGCCAAGTAGGACCTAGCGAGGGGGAGACCCAGTACTTC.

J is TRBJ1-5 and V is TRBV21-1. TRBV21-1 is designated a pseudogene. The CDR3 is made up of 13 amino acids. The CDR3 DNA reads as TGTGCCACCGCCCCGGGTGTGAATCAGCCCCAGCATTTT. This gives the protein CATAPGVNQPQHF.

The rearrangement uses TRBV5-8 and TRBJ1-3; 7 bases fit TRBD1. The CDR3 runs 15 residues. CDR1 and CDR2 (germline): SGHTS, YDEGEE. The junction had 6 bases not matched to a gene; V was cut back by 4 bases and J by 2 bases. This CDR3 reads CASSIGTAPGNTIYF. CDR3 DNA: TGTGCCAGCAGCATCGGGACAGCACCTGGAAACACCATATATTTT.

The V and J genes are TRBV5-1 and TRBJ1-4; the D gene is possibly TRBD1 (6 bases). V gave up 1 base and J gave up 8 bases, with 6 bases separating them. The germline V gene has CDR1 SGHRS and CDR2 YFSETQ. The CDR3 is made up of 12 amino acids. CDR3 DNA: TGCGCCAGCAGCTTGACAGGGGAAAAACTGTTTTTT. The encoded protein is CASSLTGEKLFF.

This clone was recorded once. The rearrangement links TRBV6-5 to TRBJ1-5; the D gene is possibly TRBD1 (5 bases). Trimming stripped 0 bases from V and 10 bases from J, with 13 bases between. Germline-derived CDR1 and CDR2 are MNHEY and SVGAGI. The CDR3 contains 14 residues. The CDR3 region has the DNA TGTGCCAGCAGTTACTCTCAGGGCCCAGGACCCCAGCATTTT. Protein product: CASSYSQGPGPQHF.

This clone was recorded a few times. V and J are TRBV7-2 and TRBJ1-2, with 7 bases fitting TRBD1. The CDR3 length is 14 residues. V was clipped by 4 bases and J by 8 bases; unmatched bases: 10. Germline V lookup: CDR1 SGHTA, CDR2 FQGNSA. DNA for the CDR3: TGTGCCAGCAGCTCCCTCGACAGGGCCGGAGGCTACACCTTC. Its translation: CASSSLDRAGGYTF.

The V call is TRBV19, the J call TRBJ2-7, with 7 positions matching TRBD1. V lost 2 bases to trimming and J lost 2 bases; unmatched junction nucleotides: 3. Germline V lookup: CDR1 LNHDA, CDR2 SQIVND (reference sequence). The CDR3 has 14 amino acids. CDR3 sequence reads: CASSITGVTYEQYF. CDR3 in DNA: TGTGCCAGTAGTATAACAGGGGTCACCTACGAGCAGTACTTC.

This clone was observed a single time. The gene calls are TRBV6-1 and TRBJ1-5; a possible D gene is TRBD1 (6 bases). CDR3 length: 15 amino acids. Germline-derived CDR1 and CDR2 are MNHNS and SASEGT. Trimming stripped 1 base from V and 4 bases from J, with 11 bases between. CDR3 loop: CASSEGTGQNQPQHF. The CDR3 DNA reads as TGTGCCAGCAGTGAAGGCACAGGGCAAAATCAGCCCCAGCATTTT.

The CDR3 spells CAWSARGGPETQYF. The CDR3 DNA follows: TGTGCCTGGAGTGCCCGGGGGGGGCCAGAGACCCAGTACTTC. The chain recombines TRBV30 with TRBJ2-5; 8 bases line up with TRBD2. This CDR3 spans 14 amino acids. The junction had 5 bases not matched to a gene; V was cut back by 1 base and J by 4 bases. CDR1 is GTSNPN and CDR2 is SVGIG in the germline V gene (reference sequence).

The rearrangement uses TRBV27 and TRBJ1-3; perhaps TRBD1 as D (5 bases). This CDR3 spans 15 amino acids. Germline values: CDR1 MNHEY, CDR2 SMNVEV (reference sequence). V dropped 1 base and J dropped 0 bases, with 7 bases sitting between them. The CDR3 region has the DNA TGTGCCAGCAGTTTATGGGGCAACTCTGGAAACACCATATATTTT. The encoded protein is CASSLWGNSGNTIYF.

This sequence joins TRBV30 and TRBJ1-4; 8 bases are shared with TRBD1. The CDR3 is 17 residues long. Germline V lookup: CDR1 GTSNPN, CDR2 SVGIG (reference sequence). J gave up 3 bases and V 0 bases, and 9 bases lay outside the gene matches. Here the CDR3 reads CAWSVWTGRPSNEKLFF. In DNA form, the CDR3 reads TGTGCCTGGAGTGTCTGGACAGGGAGGCCATCTAATGAAAAACTGTTTTTT.

The chain couples TRBV19 to TRBJ2-7; TRBD2 agrees at 11 bases. The ends lost 4 bases at V and 2 bases at J; junction bases unmatched: 4. The CDR3 covers 15 residues. From germline, CDR1 is LNHDA and CDR2 SQIVND (reference sequence). The CDR3 here is CASSTGTSGPYEQYF. CDR3 bases: TGTGCCAGTAGTACGGGGACTAGCGGACCCTACGAGCAGTACTTC.

This sequence joins TRBV30 and TRBJ2-7; weak D call: TRBD1 (6 bases). Trimming stripped 0 bases from V and 3 bases from J, with 12 bases between. The CDR3 contains 14 residues. Germline V CDR1 and CDR2: GTSNPN, SVGIG (reference sequence). The CDR3 here is CAWSVVGGGYEQYF. CDR3 DNA: TGTGCCTGGAGTGTAGTTGGGGGCGGCTACGAGCAGTACTTC.

The chain recombines TRBV19 with TRBJ1-5; D is perhaps TRBD1 (6 bases). CDR1 and CDR2 from the germline V gene are LNHDA and SQIVND (reference sequence). The CDR3 consists of 15 residues. V was trimmed by 7 bases and J by 4 bases, leaving 17 bases between them. As DNA, the CDR3 is TGTGCCAGTACAATGGGTACAGGGTGGAATCAGCCCCAGCATTTT. Encoded protein: CASTMGTGWNQPQHF.

This clone was seen once. The chain has TRBV13 and TRBJ2-1; 8 nucleotides align to TRBD2. The CDR3 covers 16 residues. Germline CDR1 reads PRHDT; CDR2 reads FYEKMQ (reference sequence). Trimming removed 4 bases from V and 4 bases from J; junction bases left unmatched: 9. CDR3 bases: TGTGCCAGCAGCTGGCGCGGGGGGCCGGTTTACAATGAGCAGTTCTTC. Its protein product is CASSWRGGPVYNEQFF.

This chain connects TRBV30 to TRBJ2-3; tentatively, D is TRBD1 (6 bases). This CDR3 is 13 amino acids long. The germline gives CDR1 GTSNPN, CDR2 SVGIG (reference sequence). Between the trimmed V and J ends, which lost 8 bases and 2 bases, there was a span of 14 bases. The CDR3 spells CAGNRANTDTQYF. As DNA, the CDR3 is TGTGCCGGCAACAGGGCAAACACAGATACGCAGTATTTT.

The chain recombines TRBV2 with TRBJ2-7; 7 nucleotides line up with TRBD2. Germline loops: CDR1 SNHLY, CDR2 FYNNEI. With 0 bases clipped from V and 0 bases from J, the junction kept 5 bases outside the gene matches. This CDR3 has 16 residues. The CDR3 region has the DNA TGTGCCAGCAGTGAAGCGGGCGGGAGAGGCTCCTACGAGCAGTACTTC. Amino acid sequence: CASSEAGGRGSYEQYF.